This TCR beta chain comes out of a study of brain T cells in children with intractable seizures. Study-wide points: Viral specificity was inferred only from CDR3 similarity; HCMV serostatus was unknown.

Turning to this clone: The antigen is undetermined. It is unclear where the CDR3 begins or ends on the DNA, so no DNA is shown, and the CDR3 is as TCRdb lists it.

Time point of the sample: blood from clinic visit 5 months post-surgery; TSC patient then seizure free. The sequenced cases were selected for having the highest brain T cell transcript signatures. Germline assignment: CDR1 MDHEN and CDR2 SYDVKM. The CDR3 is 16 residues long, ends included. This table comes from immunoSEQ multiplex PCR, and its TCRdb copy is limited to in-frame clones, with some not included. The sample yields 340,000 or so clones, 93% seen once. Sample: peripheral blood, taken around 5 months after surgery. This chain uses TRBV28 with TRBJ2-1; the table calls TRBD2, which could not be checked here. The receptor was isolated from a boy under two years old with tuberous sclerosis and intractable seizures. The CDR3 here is CASSTSLAGGSNEQFF.